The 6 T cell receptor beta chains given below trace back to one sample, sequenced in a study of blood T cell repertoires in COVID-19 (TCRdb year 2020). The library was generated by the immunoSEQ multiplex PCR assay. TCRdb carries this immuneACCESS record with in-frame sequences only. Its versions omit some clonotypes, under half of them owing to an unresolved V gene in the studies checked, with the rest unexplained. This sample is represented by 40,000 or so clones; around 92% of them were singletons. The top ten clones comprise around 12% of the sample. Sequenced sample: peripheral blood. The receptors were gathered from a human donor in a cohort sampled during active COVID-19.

The CDR3 DNA is TGTGCCACAAACGACCGGAAGGGGGTCGAGCAGTACTTC. Amino acid sequence: CATNDRKGVEQYF. V gene TRBV19 combines with J gene TRBJ2-7; D is perhaps TRBD1 (6 bases). Trimming cost V 10 bases and J 6 bases, with 19 bases left between them. This CDR3 region has 13 residues. Per the germline V gene, CDR1 is LNHDA and CDR2 is SQIVND (reference sequence).

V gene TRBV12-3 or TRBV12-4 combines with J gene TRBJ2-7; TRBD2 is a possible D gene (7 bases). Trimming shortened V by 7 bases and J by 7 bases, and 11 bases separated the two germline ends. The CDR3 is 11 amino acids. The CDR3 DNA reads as TGTGCCAGCACCGGGGGGCGGGAGCAGTACTTC. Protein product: CASTGGREQYF.

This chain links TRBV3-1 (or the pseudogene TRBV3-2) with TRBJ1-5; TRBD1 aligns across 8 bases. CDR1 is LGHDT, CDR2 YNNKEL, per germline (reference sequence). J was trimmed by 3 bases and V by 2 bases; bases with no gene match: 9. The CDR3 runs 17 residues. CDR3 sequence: CASSQPDRDGTNQPQHF. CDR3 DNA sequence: TGTGCCAGCAGCCAACCGGACAGGGATGGTACCAATCAGCCCCAGCATTTT.

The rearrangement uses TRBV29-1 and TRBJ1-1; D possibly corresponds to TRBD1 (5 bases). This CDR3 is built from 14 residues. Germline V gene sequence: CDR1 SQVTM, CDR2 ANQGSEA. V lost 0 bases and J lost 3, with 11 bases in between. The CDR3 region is CSVEESAGDTEAFF. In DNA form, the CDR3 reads TGCAGCGTTGAAGAAAGTGCGGGGGACACTGAAGCTTTCTTT. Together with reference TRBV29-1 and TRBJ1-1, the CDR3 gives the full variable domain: SAVISQKPSRDICQRGTSLTIQCQVDSQVTMMFWYRQQPGQSLTLIATANQGSEATYESGFVIDKFPISRPNLTFSTLTVSNMSPEDSSIYLCSVEESAGDTEAFFGQGTRLTVV.

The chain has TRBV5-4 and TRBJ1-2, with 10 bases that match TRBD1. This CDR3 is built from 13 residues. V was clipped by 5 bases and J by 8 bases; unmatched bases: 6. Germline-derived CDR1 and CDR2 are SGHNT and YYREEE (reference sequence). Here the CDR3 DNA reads TGTGCCAGCAGTTCCGGGACAGGGGAAGGCTACACCTTC. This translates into CASSSGTGEGYTF.

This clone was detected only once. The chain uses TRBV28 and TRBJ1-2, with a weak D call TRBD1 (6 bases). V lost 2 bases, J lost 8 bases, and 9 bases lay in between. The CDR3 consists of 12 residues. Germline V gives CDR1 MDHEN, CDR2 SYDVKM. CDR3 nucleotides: TGTGCCAGCAGTTTAAGGGGGTCCGGCTACACCTTC. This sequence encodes CASSLRGSGYTF.